This TCR beta chain was sequenced during a study of CD8 T cells in ankylosing spondylitis. One entry per CDR3 protein, called by TCRdb with MiXCR from the 5' RACE reads. The sample yields about 800,000 distinct CDR3 sequences, roughly 10% seen once. Study results and caveats: The clones that were linked to disease were reported to be significantly enriched in matched synovial fluid samples from ankylosing spondylitis patients. A TCR beta motif of about 8 highly homologous variants seemed to mark ankylosing spondylitis blood.

The V gene lost 5 bases and the J gene lost 4 bases, with 8 bases spanning the gap. The CDR3 sequence is 12 residues long. CDR1 SGHTA and CDR2 FQGNSA come from the germline V gene. This clonotype was seen many times. The antigen is not known. The sequence came from a male donor with ankylosing spondylitis. This chain joins TRBV7-2 and TRBJ1-2; D call uncertain. The sample taken for sequencing was blood, either unsorted or a sorted T cell fraction (not recorded which). The chain's CDR3 is CASSTSSYGYTF. The DNA of the CDR3 is TGTGCCAGCAGCACGAGTTCCTATGGCTACACCTTC.